One sample yielded the 26 T cell receptor beta chains listed below, sequenced in a study of T cells expressing NK-cell markers. Using the 5' RACE reads, TCRdb records one entry per CDR3 protein without DNA. The sample holds roughly 150,000 distinct CDR3 sequences. The sequenced sample consisted of blood T cells: a sorted CD56 or NKG2C T cell subset, CD4+ or CD8+ T cells, or bulk PBMC T cells (not recorded which). These receptor sequences come from a woman aged 18-69 years in good health.

The chain links TRBV27 to TRBJ2-1; the TRBD1 assignment by TCRdb is unverifiable without DNA. This CDR3 contains 15 residues. Germline V lookup: CDR1 MNHEY, CDR2 SMNVEV (reference sequence). The chain's CDR3 is CASSFWDRLGSEQFF.

The CDR3 reads CASSQARGPSSYNEQFF. The chain couples TRBV4-2 to TRBJ2-1; TCRdb's D call of TRBD2 is untestable without DNA. CDR3 size: 17 residues. Germline loops: CDR1 LGHNA, CDR2 YNFKEQ.

The chain carries TRBV10-3 and TRBJ2-3. Germline CDR1 and CDR2: ENHRY and SYGVKD. The CDR3 spans 14 residues. CDR3 region: CAISATIVQDTQYF.

The genes are TRBV2 and TRBJ1-5. Germline-derived CDR1 and CDR2 are SNHLY and FYNNEI. The CDR3 is made up of 13 amino acids. The CDR3 reads CASSEEVRQPQHF.

V is TRBV5-6 and J is TRBJ1-1. This CDR3 is 17 amino acids long. Germline CDR1 is SGHDT and CDR2 is YYEEEE. CDR3 amino acids: CASSSTYRGRLNTEAFF.

V gene TRBV19 combines with J gene TRBJ1-2. The germline V gene has CDR1 LNHDA and CDR2 SQIVND (reference sequence). The CDR3 has 12 amino acids. CDR3: CATRLGYYGYTF. Full variable domain (outside the CDR3, taken from reference TRBV19 and TRBJ1-2): DGGITQSPKYLFRKEGQNVTLSCEQNLNHDAMYWYRQDPGQGLRLIYYSQIVNDFQKGDIAEGYSVSREKKESFPLTVTSAQKNPTAFYLCATRLGYYGYTFGSGTRLTVV.

V and J are TRBV4-1 and TRBJ1-4. This CDR3 has 16 amino acids. The V gene's germline CDR1 is MGHRA and CDR2 YSYEKL. The CDR3 region is CASSQQGRLQHEKLFF.

The chain employs TRBV3-1 and TRBJ2-5. CDR1 is LGHDT, CDR2 YNNKEL, per germline (reference sequence). The CDR3 sequence is 14 residues long. CDR3 residues: CASSQLSTKETQYF.

The chain combines TRBV20-1 with TRBJ2-1; TCRdb proposes TRBD2, but this gene call is untestable without DNA. CDR3 length: 14 amino acids. CDR1 and CDR2 (germline): DFQATT, SNEGSKA (reference sequence). The CDR3 sequence is CSAPETSAEGEQFF.

The chain has TRBV3-1 and TRBJ1-1. The CDR3 runs 13 residues. Germline CDR1 and CDR2: LGHDT and YNNKEL (reference sequence). CDR3 loop: CASSQGGRIEAFF.

This CDR3 is CASSLVSSNGLNEQFF. The chain couples TRBV7-2 to TRBJ2-1; TCRdb indicates TRBD2, and absent DNA this call remains unverified. Germline CDR1 and CDR2: SGHTA and FQGNSA. This CDR3 has 16 residues.

The rearrangement links TRBV6-1 to TRBJ2-3. Germline V gene sequence: CDR1 MNHNS, CDR2 SASEGT. CDR3 length equals 15 residues. The CDR3 is CASSHNSHYTDTQYF.

V usage is TRBV2 and J usage is TRBJ1-6; TCRdb gives TRBD1 as the D gene, but with no DNA this cannot be confirmed. The germline V gene encodes CDR1 SNHLY and CDR2 FYNNEI. The CDR3 contains 15 residues. CDR3 in amino acids: CASSEGTGNNSPLHF.

CDR3 region: CASSSTVGTQETQYF. This chain links TRBV5-1 with TRBJ2-5; there is no DNA to check the TCRdb D call of TRBD1. The CDR3 is 15 residues long. The germline gives CDR1 SGHRS, CDR2 YFSETQ.

The chain is built from TRBV5-1 and TRBJ2-7; as DNA is missing, the TRBD1 call by TCRdb cannot be tested. The CDR3 spans 15 residues. Germline CDR1 and CDR2: SGHRS and YFSETQ. The CDR3 loop reads CASSPVADSGYEQYF.

The V and J genes are TRBV12-3 or TRBV12-4 and TRBJ2-3; TCRdb reports TRBD1, a call that lacks DNA to check it against. The CDR3 has 14 amino acids. The CDR3: CASRPTQGADTQYF.

V gene TRBV24-1 combines with J gene TRBJ2-3; TCRdb names TRBD2, which stays unverified in the absence of DNA. Germline V lookup: CDR1 KGHDR, CDR2 SFDVKD. This CDR3 comprises 21 residues. The CDR3 spells CATSDPPASGGIDRSTDTQYF.

The chain uses TRBV7-8 and TRBJ2-3; TCRdb reports TRBD1, a call that lacks DNA to check it against. The CDR3 runs to 14 residues. Germline CDR1 is SGHVS and CDR2 is FQNEAQ. This CDR3 is CASSFAGTAYTQYF.

Measured by frequency, this clonotype is medium-sized (0.01 to 0.1%). This chain connects TRBV27 to TRBJ1-2. The CDR3 contains 14 residues. The V gene's germline CDR1 is MNHEY and CDR2 SMNVEV (reference sequence). CDR3: CASSLHKSNYGYTF.

The chain joins TRBV5-1 to TRBJ1-1. Per germline, CDR1 SGHRS and CDR2 YFSETQ. The CDR3 extends over 13 amino acids. The CDR3 sequence: CASSLSINTEAFF.

The chain couples TRBV6-5 to TRBJ2-5; TCRdb reports TRBD2, a call that lacks DNA to check it against. Per the germline V gene, CDR1 is MNHEY and CDR2 is SVGAGI. The CDR3 spans 15 residues. The CDR3 loop is CASSSLAGAQETQYF.

The CDR3 spells CSVSGLAETNTGELFF. The rearrangement uses TRBV29-1 and TRBJ2-2; the TCRdb D gene call, TRBD2, has no DNA to confirm it. Germline CDR1 is SQVTM and CDR2 is ANQGSEA. The CDR3 consists of 16 residues.

The chain carries TRBV20-1 and TRBJ2-1; there is no DNA to check the TCRdb D call of TRBD1. The CDR3 consists of 16 residues. Per germline, CDR1 DFQATT and CDR2 SNEGSKA (reference sequence). This CDR3 is CSAKIPGGAGYNEQFF.

This chain uses TRBV7-2 with TRBJ2-2; the D gene TCRdb calls, TRBD2, cannot be checked with no DNA. The CDR3 loop spans 14 amino acids. In germline, CDR1 is SGHTA, CDR2 FQGNSA. CDR3 in amino acids: CASSPATNTGELFF.

J is TRBJ1-3 and V is TRBV5-1; TCRdb outputs TRBD1, but without DNA this stays unchecked. The CDR3 extends over 13 amino acids. Germline-derived CDR1 and CDR2 are SGHRS and YFSETQ. CDR3: CASRLDRGNTIYF.

V and J are TRBV2 and TRBJ1-5. Germline loops: CDR1 SNHLY, CDR2 FYNNEI. This CDR3 contains 15 residues. CDR3 loop: CASSELGSGNQPQHF.